This record covers a single T cell receptor beta chain. Participant age was about 18 to 89 years, and participants resided in fewer than 25 US areas. In the authors' methods: Quantification of nucleated cells was approximated via reference gene primer amplification. Profiled with immunoSEQ multiplex PCR; TCRdb holds only in-frame clones, not every one. V and J calls and clone size are given by that table; D and trimming were obtained from the DNA. The sample lists 200,000 or so clones; about four fifths were seen once. This sample is part of a study of blood T cell repertoires in COVID-19. Study at large: Italy, Spain and the United States were the sources of the convalescent and acute COVID-19 samples. T cells, B-cell-depleted T cells, or PBMCs supplied cDNA or gDNA.

V shed 4 bases and J shed 3 bases, with 10 bases lying between them. The CDR3 sequence is 14 residues long. Germline V gene data show CDR1 as LNHDA and CDR2 as SQIVND (reference sequence). The sequence was obtained from a middle-aged man who had recovered from COVID-19. This chain connects TRBV19 to TRBJ1-5; no definite D call. Sequencing was carried out using PBMCs or T cells enriched from blood (not recorded which). The CDR3 nucleotides read TGTGCCAGTAGTAGGAACAGCTACAATCAGCCCCAGCATTTT. Encoded protein: CASSRNSYNQPQHF.